This TCR beta chain was identified in a study of blood T cell repertoires in COVID-19. In the source study's methods: Amplified reference gene primers provided the basis for estimating nucleated cell counts. Measured with immunoSEQ multiplex PCR; TCRdb has only the in-frame clones, and not every one. From that table come the V and J calls and clone size; the DNA was used to work out D and trimming. The sample contains around 260,000 clones, approximately 86% of which appear only once. The sample comprised peripheral blood. The receptor was derived from a woman between 55 and 75 years old with COVID-19, enrolled during active disease.

The CDR3 region is CASSQGFNQPQHF. CDR3 DNA sequence: TGTGCCAGCAGTCAGGGTTTCAATCAGCCCCAGCATTTT. The rearrangement uses TRBV12-3 or TRBV12-4 and TRBJ1-5; maybe TRBD1 (5 bases). There are 13 residues in the CDR3. The V gene lost 5 bases and the J gene lost 3 bases, with 8 bases spanning the gap.